The present TCR beta chain was sequenced within a study of radiotherapy plus CTLA-4 blockade in lung cancer. Study information: Disease control was seen in approximately 31% of patients, objective responses in roughly 19%. Study results and limitations: Among reported predictors of response, early blood T cell clone dynamics with interferon-beta performed best. Radiotherapy plus ipilimumab was followed by expansion in blood of tumor-derived TCR clones.

The method was immunoSEQ multiplex PCR; TCRdb's version includes in-frame clones alone and lacks a portion of them. The repertoire includes tens of thousands of clones, around 80% of them detected once, and about 2.9% sits in the top ten. The CDR3 length is 17 residues. V trimming: 0 bases; J trimming: 5 bases; junction bases outside the gene matches: 8. Germline V gene sequence: CDR1 SGDLS, CDR2 YYNGEE. Turning to this clone: Its cognate antigen is unknown.

The source of this sequence is a human donor with non-small cell lung cancer who had a partial response to radiotherapy plus ipilimumab. The chain links TRBV9 to TRBJ2-2, with 9 nucleotides matching TRBD1. This specimen consisted of peripheral blood, obtained from a patient treated with radiotherapy plus ipilimumab. CDR3 residues: CASSVGGGTGPTGELFF. The CDR3 DNA sequence: TGTGCCAGCAGCGTAGGTGGGGGGACAGGGCCAACCGGGGAGCTGTTTTTT.